The 10 T cell receptor beta chains in this list originate from one sample, sequenced in a study of T-cell memory formation after mild COVID-19. Each CDR3 protein gets one entry after TCRdb re-called the 5' RACE reads with MiXCR. The sample carries under 550,000 distinct CDR3 sequences, about a sixth recorded once. The specimen sequenced was PBMCs or a T cell subset sorted from them (not recorded which). These receptors came from a young man who had mild COVID-19 (a few samples of this study predate the infection). Cell type and time point are not known.

The V call is TRBV6-2 or TRBV6-3, the J call TRBJ2-3; 8 nucleotides line up with TRBD2. CDR3 size: 14 residues. J lost 3 bases, V lost 7 bases, and 6 bases had no gene match. Germline V gene data show CDR1 as MNHEY and CDR2 as SVGEGT. Here the CDR3 DNA reads TGTGCCAGCACCAAGCGGGGGCGAACAGATACGCAGTATTTT. It codes for CASTKRGRTDTQYF.

The chain recombines TRBV10-2 with TRBJ2-1; 7 positions agree with TRBD2. Germline-derived CDR1 and CDR2 are WSHSY and SAAADI. Germline trimming cut 7 bases from V and 8 bases from J; bases unmatched to any gene: 8. The CDR3 is made up of 13 amino acids. The CDR3 spells CASTTSWGYEQFF. The DNA of the CDR3 is TGCGCCAGCACGACTAGCTGGGGCTATGAGCAGTTCTTC.

The CDR3: CASSLERGSSYNSPLHF. CDR3 coding DNA: TGTGCCAGCAGCTTAGAACGGGGGAGCTCCTATAATTCACCCCTCCACTTT. This chain uses TRBV7-9 with TRBJ1-6, with D tentatively TRBD1 (5 bases). This CDR3 contains 17 residues. V was shortened by 1 base and J by 0 bases, with 10 bases between the two germline ends. Germline V gene lookup returns CDR1 SEHNR and CDR2 FQNEAQ (reference sequence). The complete variable domain, with remaining parts taken from reference TRBV7-9 and TRBJ1-6, reads DTGVSQNPRHKITKRGQNVTFRCDPISEHNRLYWYRQTLGQGPEFLTYFQNEAQLEKSRLLSDRFSAERPKGSFSTLEIQRTEQGDSAMYLCASSLERGSSYNSPLHFGNGTRLTVT.

The table lists this clonotype with a few counts. The chain recombines TRBV20-1 with TRBJ1-5; perhaps TRBD1 as D (5 bases). Trimming shortened V by 6 bases and J by 5 bases, and 14 bases separated the two germline ends. CDR1 and CDR2 from the germline V gene are DFQATT and SNEGSKA (reference sequence). The CDR3 spans 13 residues. The CDR3 protein is CSAGTYGYQPQHF. The CDR3 DNA reads as TGCAGTGCGGGGACCTACGGCTATCAGCCCCAGCATTTT.

This clonotype was recorded a few times. The chain uses TRBV9 and TRBJ1-4; D is unresolved. The CDR3 covers 14 residues. Germline assignment: CDR1 SGDLS and CDR2 YYNGEE. Trimming stripped 2 bases from V and 4 bases from J, with 9 bases between. CDR3 sequence: CASSVKGVNEKLFF. The CDR3 DNA reads TGTGCCAGCAGCGTGAAAGGAGTTAATGAAAAACTGTTTTTT.

Only one count was recorded for this clonotype. V gene TRBV5-4 combines with J gene TRBJ2-3; a possible D gene is TRBD1 (6 bases). Germline V gene sequence: CDR1 SGHNT, CDR2 YYREEE (reference sequence). The CDR3 consists of 14 residues. Trimming left V 4 bases short and J 2 bases short, with 11 bases between. This CDR3 is CASSRRTATDTQYF. For the CDR3, the DNA is TGTGCCAGCAGCCGACGGACAGCCACAGATACGCAGTATTTT. The full variable domain, with the rest looked up from reference TRBV5-4 and TRBJ2-3, is ETGVTQSPTHLIKTRGQQVTLRCSSQSGHNTVSWYQQALGQGPQFIFQYYREEENGRGNFPPRFSGLQFPNYSSELNVNALELDDSALYLCASSRRTATDTQYFGPGTRLTVL.

V is TRBV5-4 and J is TRBJ1-4, with D unresolved. The CDR3 covers 13 residues. The V gene's germline CDR1 is SGHNT and CDR2 YYREEE (reference sequence). V gave up 2 bases and J gave up 6 bases, with 8 bases separating them. DNA of the CDR3: TGTGCCAGCAGCTTTAAGGCCGATGAAAAACTGTTTTTT. This encodes CASSFKADEKLFF.

A few counts support this clonotype. The chain carries TRBV20-1 and TRBJ2-2; 11 positions match TRBD2. CDR3 length: 14 residues. V trimming: 3 bases; J trimming: 6 bases; junction bases outside the gene matches: 3. Per the germline V gene, CDR1 is DFQATT and CDR2 is SNEGSKA (reference sequence). The CDR3: CSARVAGGPGELFF. The CDR3 nucleotides read TGCAGTGCTAGGGTAGCGGGGGGGCCCGGGGAGCTGTTTTTT.

This clonotype showed up just a few times. The rearrangement joins TRBV7-4 to TRBJ2-4; D may match TRBD1 or TRBD2 (6 bases each). CDR3 size: 16 residues. Germline CDR1 reads SGHVT; CDR2 reads SQSDAQ. V was trimmed by 1 base and J by 0 bases, leaving 10 bases between them. The CDR3 here is CASSLEGEEAKNIQYF. CDR3 DNA sequence: TGTGCCAGCAGCTTAGAGGGGGAGGAAGCCAAAAACATTCAGTACTTC. The full variable domain, completed using reference TRBV7-4 and TRBJ2-4, is GAGVSQSPRYKVAKRGRDVALRCDSISGHVTLYWYRQTLGQGSEVLTYSQSDAQRDKSGRPSGRFSAERPERSVSTLKIQRTEQGDSAVYLCASSLEGEEAKNIQYFGAGTRLSVL.

V gene TRBV12-3 or TRBV12-4 combines with J gene TRBJ2-7, with unresolved D. The ends were cut back, 3 bases at V and 6 bases at J, with 12 bases in the middle. This CDR3 is 13 amino acids long. The CDR3 reads CASSFLFLCEQYF. The CDR3 DNA is TGTGCCAGCAGTTTCTTATTTCTCTGCGAGCAGTACTTC.